This entry concerns a single T cell receptor (beta chain). The antigen remains unidentified. This record belongs to a study of blood T cells in healthy people across ages. Whole-study findings and limits: Without sorted subsets, naive and antigen-experienced compartments could not be conclusively compared.

Alongside a J-beta primer mix, a sample-barcoded 5' primer served in a second PCR lasting roughly 7 to 12 cycles. Every sample produced at least 3 million CDR3-containing paired-end reads. TCRdb re-derived calls from the 5' RACE reads in MiXCR, one entry per CDR3 protein. Here the sample spans more than 700,000 distinct CDR3 sequences, about 55% being singletons. Trimming removed 1 base from V and 8 bases from J, with 3 bases in between. CDR3 size: 12 residues. Sequences were obtained from blood. The chain has TRBV12-3 or TRBV12-4 and TRBJ1-6, with no clear D. The sequence came from an elderly man in good health. This CDR3 is CASSLEYSPLHF. The CDR3 DNA is TGTGCCAGCAGTTTAGAGTATTCACCCCTCCACTTT.